This T cell receptor beta chain is from a study of blood T cell repertoires in COVID-19. Study background: Some COVID-19 samples were acute and others convalescent; all came from the United States, Italy and Spain. PBMCs, B-cell-depleted T cells, or T cells provided the cDNA or gDNA that made up the material.

This CDR3 contains 15 residues. V lost 0 bases and J 4 bases, leaving 10 bases between the germline ends. The germline V gene encodes CDR1 LNHNV and CDR2 YYDKDF (reference sequence). In the authors' workflow: It was from reference gene primer amplification that nucleated cell counts were estimated. Measured with immunoSEQ multiplex PCR; TCRdb has only the in-frame clones, and not every one. The D gene and trimming were derived from the DNA, and the V and J assignments and clone size from that table. The data contain 150,000 or so clones, over 65% of them singletons. Sequenced input: peripheral blood. The chain carries TRBV15 and TRBJ1-3, with D perhaps matching TRBD1 (6 bases). The clonotype originates from an elderly woman with acute or convalescent COVID-19. Here the CDR3 DNA reads TGTGCCACCAGCAGAGATTCCAGGGGAGGAAACACCATATATTTT. As protein: CATSRDSRGGNTIYF.